Shown below are 10 T cell receptor beta chains from a single sample sequenced in a study of blood T cells in healthy people across ages (dated by TCRdb to between 2015 and 2017). The receptor library was made with 5' RACE. The sequencing machine was an Illumina HiSeq 2500. A second PCR of roughly 6 to 11 cycles was run with a J-beta primer mix and a sample-barcoded 5' primer. TCRdb itself trimmed the public reads at Q25 with fastp, ran MiXCR and retained productive beta chains. Rows are unified per CDR3 protein, each entry keeping the most common DNA and genes. In all, the sample holds some 1.6 million distinct CDR3 sequences, and about 32% of those were seen once. The ten largest clones capture approximately 11% of the sample. Sample: blood. These receptors were taken from a woman aged 30 to 39 in good health.

This clonotype has just a few counts. The gene calls are TRBV6-5 and TRBJ2-1, with a weak D call TRBD1 (5 bases). The CDR3 has 15 residues. Germline V lookup: CDR1 MNHEY, CDR2 SVGAGI. Trimming removed 7 bases at V and 15 bases at J, with 28 bases between. The CDR3 is CASTYLQGGIQRGFF. In DNA, the CDR3 is TGTGCCAGCACCTACCTCCAGGGCGGAATACAAAGGGGGTTCTTC.

This clonotype was observed once. The V and J genes are TRBV9 and TRBJ1-4; the D is unclear. V was shortened by 1 base and J by 8 bases, with 12 bases between the two germline ends. Germline V lookup: CDR1 SGDLS, CDR2 YYNGEE. The CDR3 spans 14 residues. CDR3 coding DNA: TGTGCCAGCAGCGTAAGCGAAGAGGAGGAAAAACTGTTTTTT. As protein: CASSVSEEEEKLFF.

This clonotype was observed a few times. The CDR3 region has the DNA TGTGCCAGCAGCGACGGGACTGAACGCCCTGGGGCCAACGTCCTGACTTTC. This sequence encodes CASSDGTERPGANVLTF. The chain has TRBV9 and TRBJ2-6; TRBD2 might be the D (6 bases). The V end was cut by 3 bases, the J end by 2 bases, with 15 bases between. From germline, CDR1 is SGDLS and CDR2 YYNGEE. The CDR3 is 17 amino acids.

The genes are TRBV11-2 and TRBJ2-3, with D perhaps matching TRBD1 (6 bases). Trimming left V 8 bases short and J 2 bases short, with 11 bases between. Germline CDR1 SGHAT, CDR2 FQNNGV. This CDR3 region has 13 residues. Here the CDR3 reads CASSGTLTDTQYF. In nucleotides, the CDR3 is TGTGCCAGCTCCGGGACACTCACAGATACGCAGTATTTT.

This chain connects TRBV5-1 to TRBJ2-7; 11 bases are shared with TRBD2. J gave up 2 bases and V 2 bases, and 9 bases lay outside the gene matches. Germline V lookup: CDR1 SGHRS, CDR2 YFSETQ. This CDR3 is 17 amino acids long. The CDR3 DNA is TGCGCCAGCAGCTTACTAGCGGGAGAATCCCCCGCCTACGAGCAGTACTTC. Translated, it gives CASSLLAGESPAYEQYF.

This clonotype was found a few times. The V gene is TRBV4-1, the J gene TRBJ2-7, with D possibly TRBD2 on 6 matching bases. The germline V and J ends were trimmed by 1 base and 1 base, with 11 bases remaining between them. The CDR3 consists of 15 residues. Per the germline V gene, CDR1 is MGHRA and CDR2 is YSYEKL. CDR3 nucleotides: TGCGCCAGCAGCCAAGCGCCTAGCGAGTCCTACGAGCAGTACTTC. Residues: CASSQAPSESYEQYF.

The sample holds a few counts of this clonotype. The rearrangement links TRBV3-1 to TRBJ2-5; D not certain. The length of the CDR3 is 13 residues. Looked up from germline, CDR1 is LGHDT and CDR2 is YNNKEL (reference sequence). V lost 0 bases and J 3 bases, leaving 5 bases between the germline ends. CDR3 coding DNA: TGTGCCAGCAGCCAAGACACGAAAGAGACCCAGTACTTC. It encodes CASSQDTKETQYF.

The gene calls are TRBV11-2 and TRBJ2-6; no clear D gene. Trimming took 5 bases from V and 0 from J, leaving 8 bases between them. CDR1 is SGHAT and CDR2 is FQNNGV in the germline V gene. CDR3 length equals 15 residues. The CDR3 DNA is TGTGCCAGCAGCCGGTGTAGCTCTGGGGCCAACGTCCTGACTTTC. This codes for CASSRCSSGANVLTF.

Notes on this clonotype: Germline is not matched at one junction end, which may reflect a read error. The rearrangement links TRBV20-1 to TRBJ2-1; D is unclear. Looked up from germline, CDR1 is DFQATT and CDR2 is SNEGSKA (reference sequence). This CDR3 region has 15 residues. The CDR3 sequence: CSARDPDGSYNERFF. CDR3 nucleotide sequence: TGCAGTGCTAGAGATCCAGACGGCTCCTACAATGAGCGGTTCTTC.

In nucleotides, the CDR3 is TGTGCCAGCAGCCAATCGATCTTAAGCAATCAGCCCCAGCATTTT. Translation gives CASSQSILSNQPQHF. The chain uses TRBV3-1 and TRBJ1-5; D is unresolved. V gave up 2 bases and J gave up 1 base, with 9 bases separating them. The CDR3 consists of 15 residues. CDR1 and CDR2 (germline): LGHDT, YNNKEL (reference sequence).